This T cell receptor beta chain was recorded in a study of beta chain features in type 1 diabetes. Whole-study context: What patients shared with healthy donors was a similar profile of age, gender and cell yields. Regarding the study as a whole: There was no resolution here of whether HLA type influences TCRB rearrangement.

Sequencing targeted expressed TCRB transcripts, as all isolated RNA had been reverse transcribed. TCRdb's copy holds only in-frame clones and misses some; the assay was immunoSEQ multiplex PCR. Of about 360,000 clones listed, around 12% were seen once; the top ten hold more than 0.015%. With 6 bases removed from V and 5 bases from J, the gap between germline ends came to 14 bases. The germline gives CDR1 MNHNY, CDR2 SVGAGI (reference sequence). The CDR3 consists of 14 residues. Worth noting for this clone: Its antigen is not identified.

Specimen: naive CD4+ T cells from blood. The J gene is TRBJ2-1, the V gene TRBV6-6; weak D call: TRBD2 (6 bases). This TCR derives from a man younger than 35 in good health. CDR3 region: CASSTGTLHNEQFF. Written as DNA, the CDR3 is TGTGCCAGCAGCACCGGGACTTTACACAATGAGCAGTTCTTC.